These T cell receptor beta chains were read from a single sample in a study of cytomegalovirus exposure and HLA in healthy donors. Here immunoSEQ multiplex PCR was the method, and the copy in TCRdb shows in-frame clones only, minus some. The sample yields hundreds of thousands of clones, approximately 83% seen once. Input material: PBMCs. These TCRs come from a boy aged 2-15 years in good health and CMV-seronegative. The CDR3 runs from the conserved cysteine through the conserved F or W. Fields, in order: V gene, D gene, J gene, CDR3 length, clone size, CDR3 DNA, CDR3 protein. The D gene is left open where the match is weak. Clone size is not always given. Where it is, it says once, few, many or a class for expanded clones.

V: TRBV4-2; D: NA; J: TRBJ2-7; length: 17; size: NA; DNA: TGTGCCAGCAGCCAAGATCCCGATCCCTACAGCTCCTACGAGCAGTACTTC; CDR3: CASSQDPDPYSSYEQYF
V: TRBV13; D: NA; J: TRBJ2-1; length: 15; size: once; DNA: TGTGCCAGCAGCTTAACAGCCATTTCCCAAAGGGGGCAGTTCTTC; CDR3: CASSLTAISQRGQFF
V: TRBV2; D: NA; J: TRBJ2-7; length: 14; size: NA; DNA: TGTGCCAGCAGTGATTATGGGGCCGCCCAGGAGCAGTACTTC; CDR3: CASSDYGAAQEQYF
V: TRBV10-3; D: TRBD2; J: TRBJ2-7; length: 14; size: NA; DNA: TGTGCCATCAGCAGGACTAGCTCCAGGGACGAGCAGTACTTC; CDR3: CAISRTSSRDEQYF
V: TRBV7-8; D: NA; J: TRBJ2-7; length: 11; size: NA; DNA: TGTGCCAGCAGCTTTTCGGGGGAGCAGTACTTC; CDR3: CASSFSGEQYF
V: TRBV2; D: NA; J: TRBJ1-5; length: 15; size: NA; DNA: TGTGCCAGCAGGAGGGAGGGGGTTAGCAATCAGCCCCAGCATTTT; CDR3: CASRREGVSNQPQHF
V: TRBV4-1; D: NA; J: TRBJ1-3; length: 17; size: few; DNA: TGCGCCAGCAGCCAATCTCCCCTGGCAGACTCTGGAAACACCATATATTTT; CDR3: CASSQSPLADSGNTIYF
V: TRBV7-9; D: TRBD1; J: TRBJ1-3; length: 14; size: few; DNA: TGTGCCAGCAGCGACAGGGGCGGTGGAAACACCATATATTTT; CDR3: CASSDRGGGNTIYF
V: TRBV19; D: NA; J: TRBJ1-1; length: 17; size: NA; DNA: TGTGCCAGTAGTATCAATTTAGCAGTGGCACTGTACACTGAAGCTTTCTTT; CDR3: CASSINLAVALYTEAFF
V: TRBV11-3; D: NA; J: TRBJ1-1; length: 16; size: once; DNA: TGTGCCAGCAGCTACCTCAATCCTCAGGGGAACACTGAAGCTTTCTTT; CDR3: CASSYLNPQGNTEAFF
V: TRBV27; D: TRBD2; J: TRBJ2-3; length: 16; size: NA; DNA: TGTGCCAGCAGTCCACGACTAGCGGCCTACACAGATACGCAGTATTTT; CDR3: CASSPRLAAYTDTQYF
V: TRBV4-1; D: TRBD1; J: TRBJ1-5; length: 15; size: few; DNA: TGCGCCAGCAGCCGGTTGACAGGGGGGGATCAGCCCCAGCATTTT; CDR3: CASSRLTGGDQPQHF
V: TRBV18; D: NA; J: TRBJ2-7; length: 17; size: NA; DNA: TGTGCCAGCTCACCTCTGAACCGGCAGGCCAGCTCCTACGAGCAGTACTTC; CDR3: CASSPLNRQASSYEQYF
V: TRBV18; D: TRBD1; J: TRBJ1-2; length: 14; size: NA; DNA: TGTGCCAGCTCACTGACAGGGGAGGACGATGGCTACACCTTC; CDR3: CASSLTGEDDGYTF
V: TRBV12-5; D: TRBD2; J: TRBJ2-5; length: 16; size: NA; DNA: TGTGCTAGTGGTTTGTTACTAGCGGGAGGGCGGGAGACCCAGTACTTC; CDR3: CASGLLLAGGRETQYF
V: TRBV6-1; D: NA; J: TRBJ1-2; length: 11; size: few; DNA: TGTGCCAGCAGTGAAGACTCGCTCCACACCTTC; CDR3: CASSEDSLHTF
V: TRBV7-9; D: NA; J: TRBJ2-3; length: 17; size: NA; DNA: TGTGCCAGCAGCTTAGGGGGGGGCTCTACCGGCGCAGATACGCAGTATTTT; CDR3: CASSLGGGSTGADTQYF
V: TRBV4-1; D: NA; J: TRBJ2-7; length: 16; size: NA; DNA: TGCGCCAGCAGCCAAATACCGGGACACTCTTCCTACGAGCAGTACTTC; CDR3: CASSQIPGHSSYEQYF
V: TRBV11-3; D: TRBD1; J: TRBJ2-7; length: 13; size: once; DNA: TGTGCCAGCAGCTTAGGGGCAGGGGGCGAGCAGTACTTC; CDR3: CASSLGAGGEQYF
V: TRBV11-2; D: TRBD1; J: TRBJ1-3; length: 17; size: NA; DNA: TGTGCCAGCAGCTTAGAATCGGGACAGTTCTCTGGAAACACCATATATTTT; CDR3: CASSLESGQFSGNTIYF
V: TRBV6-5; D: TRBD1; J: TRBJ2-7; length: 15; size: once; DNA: TGTGCCAGCAGTTACCGGGACAGGGGCCCCTACGAGCAGTACTTC; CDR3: CASSYRDRGPYEQYF
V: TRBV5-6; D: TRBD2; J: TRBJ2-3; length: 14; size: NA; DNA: TGTGCCAGCAGCTTGGCGCTAGCGGGAGATACGCAGTATTTT; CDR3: CASSLALAGDTQYF
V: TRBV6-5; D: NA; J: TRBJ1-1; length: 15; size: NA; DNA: TGTGCCAGCAGTCTCCCGGGACACCAGAACACTGAAGCTTTCTTT; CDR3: CASSLPGHQNTEAFF
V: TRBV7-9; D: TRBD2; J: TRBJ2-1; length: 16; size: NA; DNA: TGTGCCAGCAGCACGATTAGCGGGAGGGCCTACAATGAGCAGTTCTTC; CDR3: CASSTISGRAYNEQFF
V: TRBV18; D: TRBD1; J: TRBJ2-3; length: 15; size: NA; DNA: TGTGCCAGCTCGACCCCGCTCGGGACAGCCCGTGCGCAGTATTTT; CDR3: CASSTPLGTARAQYF
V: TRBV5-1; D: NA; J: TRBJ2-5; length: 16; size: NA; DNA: TGCGCCAGCAGCTTGGATCAGTGGAGCAGCCAAGAGACCCAGTACTTC; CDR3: CASSLDQWSSQETQYF
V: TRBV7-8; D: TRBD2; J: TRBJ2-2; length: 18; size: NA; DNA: TGTGCCAGCAGCTTATTTGCTCGACTAGCGGGGGATCCCGGGGAGCTGTTTTTT; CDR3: CASSLFARLAGDPGELFF
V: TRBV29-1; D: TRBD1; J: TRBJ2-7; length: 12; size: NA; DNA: TGCAGCGTCCGACAGGGAGACTACGAGCAGTACTTC; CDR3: CSVRQGDYEQYF
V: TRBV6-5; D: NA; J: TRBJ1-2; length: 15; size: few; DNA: TGTGCCAGCAGTAGACAAGGAGGGAATGCCTATGGCTACACCTTC; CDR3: CASSRQGGNAYGYTF
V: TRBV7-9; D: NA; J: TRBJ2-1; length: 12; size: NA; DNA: TGTGCCAGCAGCTTAGGTTCAGGCTGGCAGTTCTTC; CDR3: CASSLGSGWQFF
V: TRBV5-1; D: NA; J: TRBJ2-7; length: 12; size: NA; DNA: TGCGCCAGCAGCTTGGACTCGGAGGAGCAGTACTTC; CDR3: CASSLDSEEQYF
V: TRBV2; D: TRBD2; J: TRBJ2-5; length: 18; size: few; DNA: TGTGCCAGCAGTGTAGGACTACCGACTAGCGGGAGTATGGAGACCCAGTACTTC; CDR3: CASSVGLPTSGSMETQYF
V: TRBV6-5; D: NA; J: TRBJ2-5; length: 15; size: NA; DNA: TGTGCCAGCAGTTACGAAACAGCAGCTCAAGAGACCCAGTACTTC; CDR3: CASSYETAAQETQYF
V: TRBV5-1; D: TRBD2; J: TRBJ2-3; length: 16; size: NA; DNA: TGCGCCAGCAGCGGGCTAGCGGGTGGACTCACAGATACGCAGTATTTT; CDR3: CASSGLAGGLTDTQYF
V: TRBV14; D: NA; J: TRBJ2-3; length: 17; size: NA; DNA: TGTGCCAGCAGCCAAGAGGACAGGGGACTAGCGTATGATACGCAGTATTTT; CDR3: CASSQEDRGLAYDTQYF
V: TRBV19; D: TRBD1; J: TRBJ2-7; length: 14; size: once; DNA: TGTGCCAGTAGTCCCTGGGACAGGGGCAACGAGCAGTACTTC; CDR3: CASSPWDRGNEQYF
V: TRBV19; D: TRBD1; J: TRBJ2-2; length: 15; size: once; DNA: TGTGCCAGTAATCGGGGTCAGGGGGTAACCGGGGAGCTGTTTTTT; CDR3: CASNRGQGVTGELFF
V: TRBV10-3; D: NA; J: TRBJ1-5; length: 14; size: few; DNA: TGTGCCATCAGGAACGGAGATGGCAATCAGCCCCAGCATTTT; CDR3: CAIRNGDGNQPQHF
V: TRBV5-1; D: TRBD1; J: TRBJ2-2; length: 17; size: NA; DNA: TGCGCCAGCAGCTTGGGCGGACAGGGGGTAGGCACCGGGGAGCTGTTTTTT; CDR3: CASSLGGQGVGTGELFF
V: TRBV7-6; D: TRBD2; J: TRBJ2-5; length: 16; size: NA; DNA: TGTGCCAGCAGCGCCCCACTAGCGGGAGCCCGGGAGACCCAGTACTTC; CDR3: CASSAPLAGARETQYF
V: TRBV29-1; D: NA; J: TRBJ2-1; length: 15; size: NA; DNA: TGCAGCGTTGAATCAGGGCTTAGCTCCTACAATGAGCAGTTCTTC; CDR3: CSVESGLSSYNEQFF
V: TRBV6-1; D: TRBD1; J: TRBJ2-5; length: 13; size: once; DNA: TGTGCCAGCAGGGGACAGGGGTTAGAGACCCAGTACTTC; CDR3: CASRGQGLETQYF
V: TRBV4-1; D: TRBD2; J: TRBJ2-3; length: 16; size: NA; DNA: TGCGCCAGCAGCCCTCGGGAGGGGGGGAACACAGATACGCAGTATTTT; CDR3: CASSPREGGNTDTQYF
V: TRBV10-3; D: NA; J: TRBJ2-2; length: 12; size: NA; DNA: TGTGCCATCAGTCAAAACACCGGGGAGCTGTTTTTT; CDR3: CAISQNTGELFF
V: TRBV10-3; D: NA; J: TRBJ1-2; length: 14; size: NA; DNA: TGTGCCATCAGTGAGGAATCCCTCGGGTATGGCTACACCTTC; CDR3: CAISEESLGYGYTF
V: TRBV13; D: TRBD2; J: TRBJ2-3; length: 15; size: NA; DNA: TGTGCCAGCAGCCCCTTGCGCGGGGGAGGAGATACGCAGTATTTT; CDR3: CASSPLRGGGDTQYF
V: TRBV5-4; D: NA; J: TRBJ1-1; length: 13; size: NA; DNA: TGTGCCAGCAGCTTGGGGTGGGCCACTGAAGCTTTCTTT; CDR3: CASSLGWATEAFF
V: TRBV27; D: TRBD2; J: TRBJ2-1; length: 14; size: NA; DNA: TGTGCCAGCAGTTTGTCTAGCGGGCACAATGAGCAGTTCTTC; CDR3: CASSLSSGHNEQFF
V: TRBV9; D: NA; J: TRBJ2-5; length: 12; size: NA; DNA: TGTGCCAGCAGCGCCCCCCGAGAGACCCAGTACTTC; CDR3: CASSAPRETQYF
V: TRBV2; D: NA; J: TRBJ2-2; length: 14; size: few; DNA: TGTGCCAGCATCCCAGCGGAAAACACCGGGGAGCTGTTTTTT; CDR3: CASIPAENTGELFF
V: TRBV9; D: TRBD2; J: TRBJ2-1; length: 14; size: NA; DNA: TGTGCCAGCAGTACCGGGACTAGCGAGAATGAGCAGTTCTTC; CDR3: CASSTGTSENEQFF
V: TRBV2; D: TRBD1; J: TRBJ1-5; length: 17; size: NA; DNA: TGTGCCCTCTATTACCGGGACAGGGAGTATAGTAGTCAGCCCCAGCATTTT; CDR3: CALYYRDREYSSQPQHF
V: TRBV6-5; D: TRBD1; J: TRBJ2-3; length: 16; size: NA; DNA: TGTGCCAGCAGTTACCAAACCGGGACAGGGTCAGATACGCAGTATTTT; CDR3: CASSYQTGTGSDTQYF
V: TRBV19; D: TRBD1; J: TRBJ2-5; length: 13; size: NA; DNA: TGTGCCAGTTCAACAGGGGTCCAAGAGACCCAGTACTTC; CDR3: CASSTGVQETQYF
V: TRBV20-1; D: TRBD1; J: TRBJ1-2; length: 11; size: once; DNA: TGCAGTGCAAAGACAGGGTATGGCTACACCTTC; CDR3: CSAKTGYGYTF
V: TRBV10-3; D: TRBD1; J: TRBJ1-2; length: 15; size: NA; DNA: TGTGCCATCAGTGAGTCCGTCGGACAGGCTTATGGCTACACCTTC; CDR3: CAISESVGQAYGYTF
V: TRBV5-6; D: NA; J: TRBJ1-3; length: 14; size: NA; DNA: TGTGCCAGCAGCTCGGGGGGATACAGAAACACCATATATTTT; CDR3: CASSSGGYRNTIYF
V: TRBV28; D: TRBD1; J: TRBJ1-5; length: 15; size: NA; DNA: TGTGCCAGCAGTTTCGACAGGGTAGGGAATCAGCCCCAGCATTTT; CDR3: CASSFDRVGNQPQHF
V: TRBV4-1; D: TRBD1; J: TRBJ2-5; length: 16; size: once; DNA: TGCGCCAGCAGCCTTGATGGGACAGGGCGTCAAGAGACCCAGTACTTC; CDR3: CASSLDGTGRQETQYF